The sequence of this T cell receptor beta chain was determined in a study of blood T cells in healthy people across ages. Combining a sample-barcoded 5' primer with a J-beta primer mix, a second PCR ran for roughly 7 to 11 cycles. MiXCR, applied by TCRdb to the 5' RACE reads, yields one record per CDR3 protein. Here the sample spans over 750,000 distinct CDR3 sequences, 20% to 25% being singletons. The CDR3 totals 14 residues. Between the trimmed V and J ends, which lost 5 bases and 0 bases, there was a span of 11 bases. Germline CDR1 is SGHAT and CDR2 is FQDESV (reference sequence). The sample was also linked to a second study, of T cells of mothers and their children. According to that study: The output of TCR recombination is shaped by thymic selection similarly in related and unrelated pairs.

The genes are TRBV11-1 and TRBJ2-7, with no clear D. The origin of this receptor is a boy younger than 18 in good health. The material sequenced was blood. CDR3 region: CASSPYLSSYEQYF. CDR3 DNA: TGTGCCAGCAGCCCGTACCTTTCCTCCTACGAGCAGTACTTC.